The sample holds a few counts of the clone carrying this T cell receptor (beta chain). Its target is not known. This entry comes from a study of cytomegalovirus exposure and HLA in healthy donors. Turning to the study itself: In an earlier analysis, some 110 million unique TCR beta sequences were found from some 200 million T cells. The study, taken as a whole, reports: TCR beta sequences reportedly predicted the HLA-A and HLA-B alleles of most subjects accurately. In a later analysis, TCR beta V- and J-gene trimming was associated with a missense DCLRE1C variant.

With V trimmed by 0 bases and J by 3 bases, 6 bases remained unmatched. CDR1 and CDR2 from the germline V gene are SGDLS and YYNGEE. The CDR3 has 15 residues. 13 Jbeta primers and 60 Vbeta primers were used for the PCR. Measured with immunoSEQ multiplex PCR; TCRdb has only the in-frame clones, and not every one. The sample contains fewer than 200,000 clones, about 75% of which appear only once. The source is a woman in her forties or fifties in good health and CMV-seropositive. The specimen was PBMCs. The chain joins TRBV9 to TRBJ2-7, with TRBD1 identical over 7 bases. The chain's CDR3 is CASSVGRQGFYEQYF. Here the CDR3 DNA reads TGTGCCAGCAGCGTAGGGAGACAGGGTTTCTACGAGCAGTACTTC.